These T cell receptor beta chains were read from a single sample in a study of response to subunit inactivated influenza vaccine. TCRdb reprocessed the RT-PCR reads via MiXCR and lists one record per CDR3 protein. Among under 750,000 distinct CDR3 sequences listed, 12% were seen once. This specimen consisted of PBMCs from blood, obtained on the day of vaccination. The source of these receptors is a man aged 50-59 years who received an inactivated influenza vaccine. Each CDR3 is given with its conserved first and last residue. D genes are given only for firm matches. The size field is filled for only some rows; it gives once, few, many or a size class.

clone_size,d_call,j_call,v_call,cdr3_aa,cdr3_nt
once,TRBD2,TRBJ2-2,TRBV23-1,CASSPGTSGGPGELFF,TGCGCCAGCAGTCCCGGGACTAGCGGGGGACCCGGGGAGCTGTTTTTT
few,.,TRBJ1-2,TRBV10-3,CAISSLGGNYGYTF,TGTGCCATCAGCTCTCTCGGGGGTAACTATGGCTACACCTTC
few,.,TRBJ2-1,TRBV6-2/TRBV6-3,CASTTENAGQFF,TGTGCCAGCACCACCGAGAACGCGGGGCAGTTCTTC
few,.,TRBJ1-1,TRBV5-1,CASSLGALVTEAFF,TGCGCCAGCAGCTTGGGAGCCCTGGTCACTGAAGCTTTCTTT
many,.,TRBJ2-1,TRBV10-3,CAISEGSSYNEQFF,TGTGCCATCAGTGAGGGGAGCTCCTACAATGAGCAGTTCTTC
.,TRBD2,TRBJ2-3,TRBV5-1,CASFSGGGHTDTQYF,TGCGCCAGCTTTTCGGGCGGGGGGCACACAGATACGCAGTATTTT
.,.,TRBJ1-5,TRBV9,CASSVGWNSNQPQHF,TGTGCCAGCAGCGTAGGTTGGAATAGCAATCAGCCCCAGCATTTT
few,TRBD1,TRBJ1-5,TRBV20-1,CSAHSTGGAGQPQHF,TGCAGTGCTCATTCGACAGGGGGCGCGGGTCAGCCCCAGCATTTT
few,.,TRBJ2-2,TRBV6-1,CASSDWTPSAGELFF,TGTGCCAGCAGTGATTGGACTCCTTCAGCCGGGGAGCTGTTTTTT
few,.,TRBJ2-1,TRBV20-1,CSASPQKAYNEQFF,TGCAGTGCTAGCCCTCAGAAAGCCTACAATGAGCAGTTCTTC
.,.,TRBJ2-1,TRBV9,CASSVRGDTEQFF,TGTGCCAGCAGCGTCCGAGGGGACACCGAGCAGTTCTTC
.,TRBD2,TRBJ2-3,TRBV7-8,CASKWASGTDTQYF,TGTGCCAGCAAATGGGCTAGCGGGACAGATACGCAGTATTTT
few,.,TRBJ1-5,TRBV20-1,CSAVEFTGNSNQPQHF,TGCAGTGCTGTAGAGTTTACAGGCAATAGCAATCAGCCCCAGCATTTT
few,.,TRBJ2-7,TRBV5-1,CASSLGASASYEQYF,TGCGCCAGCAGCTTGGGTGCTAGCGCGTCCTACGAGCAGTACTTC
.,TRBD2,TRBJ2-5,TRBV15,CATSRGPGLAGALRETQYF,TGTGCCACCAGCAGAGGACCTGGACTAGCGGGGGCCCTGAGGGAGACCCAGTACTTC
.,.,TRBJ2-7,TRBV5-5,CASRRGEDRSYEQYF,TGTGCCAGCAGGCGAGGGGAGGACAGAAGTTACGAGCAGTACTTC
few,.,TRBJ2-3,TRBV5-1,CASSLGQLHSTDTQYF,TGCGCCAGCAGCTTGGGGCAACTCCATAGCACAGATACGCAGTATTTT
many,.,TRBJ1-1,TRBV21-1,CASSKDVGQPNTEAFF,TGTGCCAGCAGCAAAGATGTCGGACAACCGAACACTGAAGCTTTCTTT
.,TRBD1,TRBJ1-4,TRBV28,CASSSRDRATGVEKLFF,TGTGCCAGCAGTTCCCGGGACAGGGCAACAGGAGTGGAAAAACTGTTTTTT
.,TRBD2,TRBJ2-3,TRBV12-3/TRBV12-4,CASSLAPGGGFTDTQYF,TGTGCCAGCAGTTTAGCGCCGGGAGGGGGGTTCACAGATACGCAGTATTTT
few,TRBD1,TRBJ2-2,TRBV5-1,CASSLDRGRNWELFF,TGCGCCAGCAGCCTCGACAGGGGAAGAAACTGGGAGCTGTTTTTT
few,.,TRBJ2-4,TRBV12-3/TRBV12-4,CASSQGTLSNIQYF,TGTGCCAGCAGTCAGGGGACACTGTCCAATATTCAGTACTTC
few,TRBD2,TRBJ2-1,TRBV24-1,CATSDPSGASNEQFF,TGTGCCACCAGTGATCCTAGCGGGGCCTCCAATGAGCAGTTCTTC
few,TRBD2,TRBJ2-3,TRBV20-1,CSARERGGHPLSYTDTQYF,TGCAGTGCTAGAGAGCGGGGGGGCCACCCCCTCTCGTACACAGATACGCAGTATTTT
.,TRBD1,TRBJ2-7,TRBV20-1,CSAGLPTGAYEQYF,TGCAGTGCTGGACTTCCGACAGGGGCCTACGAGCAGTACTTC
.,.,TRBJ2-7,TRBV7-2,CASSLAIHARGPPYEQYF,TGTGCCAGCAGCTTAGCCATACACGCGAGGGGCCCCCCCTACGAGCAGTACTTC
.,TRBD1,TRBJ2-2,TRBV18,CASSPDRGDTGELFF,TGTGCCAGCTCACCGGACAGGGGCGACACCGGGGAGCTGTTTTTT
few,.,TRBJ2-2,TRBV4-1,CASSQVHYNTGELFF,TGCGCCAGCAGCCAAGTTCACTATAACACCGGGGAGCTGTTTTTT
few,.,TRBJ2-3,TRBV12-3/TRBV12-4,CASSLSAAGSDTQYF,TGTGCCAGCAGTTTAAGTGCGGCGGGCTCAGATACGCAGTATTTT
few,TRBD2,TRBJ2-1,TRBV20-1,CSARDEAAGASYEQFF,TGCAGTGCTAGAGATGAAGCCGCGGGAGCTTCGTATGAGCAGTTCTTC
.,.,TRBJ2-7,TRBV6-1,CASSPAGPSSYEQYF,TGTGCCAGCAGTCCGGCCGGGCCTAGCTCCTACGAGCAGTACTTC
many,.,TRBJ2-3,TRBV27,CASSLLNSAGTDTQYF,TGTGCCAGCAGTTTATTAAATTCTGCGGGCACAGATACGCAGTATTTT
many,.,TRBJ1-2,TRBV12-3/TRBV12-4,CASSFEGGYGYTF,TGTGCCAGCAGTTTTGAGGGAGGGTATGGCTACACCTTC
many,.,TRBJ2-7,TRBV10-3,CAISEFSGYEQYF,TGTGCCATCAGTGAGTTCTCGGGCTACGAGCAGTACTTC
few,TRBD2,TRBJ2-1,TRBV20-1,CSAREPAGDYNEQFF,TGCAGTGCTAGAGAACCAGCGGGAGATTACAATGAGCAGTTCTTC
.,.,TRBJ2-3,TRBV7-2,CASSLDRFLPDTQYF,TGTGCCAGCAGCTTAGACAGGTTCCTTCCAGATACGCAGTATTTT
.,TRBD2,TRBJ2-5,TRBV20-1,CSAGTWGGAQYF,TGCAGTGCAGGGACTTGGGGGGGGGCCCAGTACTTC
.,TRBD2,TRBJ2-5,TRBV29-1,CSVEMPGLADILGGETQYF,TGCAGCGTTGAAATGCCGGGACTAGCGGACATCCTGGGGGGAGAGACCCAGTACTTC
few,TRBD1,TRBJ1-2,TRBV7-3,CASSQGQGSGYTF,TGTGCCAGCAGCCAAGGACAGGGGTCTGGCTACACCTTC
few,.,TRBJ2-7,TRBV12-3/TRBV12-4,CASSHTGTPYEQYF,TGTGCCAGCAGCCACACAGGGACCCCCTACGAGCAGTACTTC
few,TRBD2,TRBJ2-3,TRBV10-3,CAISERLAGASTYF,TGTGCCATCAGTGAACGACTAGCGGGGGCTTCTACATATTTT
.,TRBD1,TRBJ2-5,TRBV5-1,CASSAGTALQETQYF,TGCGCCAGCAGCGCCGGGACAGCACTCCAAGAGACCCAGTACTTC
.,TRBD1,TRBJ1-3,TRBV6-1,CASSVEQGASSGNTIYF,TGTGCCAGCAGTGTAGAACAGGGGGCCAGCTCTGGAAACACCATATATTTT
many,TRBD1,TRBJ1-1,TRBV20-1,CSARDRGTTEAFF,TGCAGTGCTAGGGACAGGGGGACCACTGAAGCTTTCTTT
.,.,TRBJ1-1,TRBV3-1,CASSQERVKQNTEAFF,TGTGCCAGCAGCCAAGAACGAGTGAAACAGAACACTGAAGCTTTCTTT
few,TRBD2,TRBJ2-3,TRBV6-5,CASSFSGDSTDTQYF,TGTGCCAGCAGTTTTAGCGGGGACAGCACAGATACGCAGTATTTT
.,TRBD2,TRBJ2-5,TRBV2,CASSVWASGSTQETQYF,TGTGCCAGCAGTGTTTGGGCTAGCGGGTCTACTCAAGAGACCCAGTACTTC
.,.,TRBJ2-2,TRBV6-1,CASTHREMNTGELFF,TGTGCCAGCACCCACAGGGAGATGAACACCGGGGAGCTGTTTTTT
few,.,TRBJ2-3,TRBV14,CASSQALALDTQYF,TGTGCCAGCAGCCAAGCCCTAGCACTGGATACGCAGTATTTT
few,.,TRBJ2-5,TRBV3-1,CASSHLGGWDNQETQYF,TGTGCCAGCAGCCATTTAGGGGGTTGGGACAACCAAGAGACCCAGTACTTC
few,.,TRBJ2-3,TRBV12-3/TRBV12-4,CASSFGSGRTSTDTQYF,TGTGCCAGCAGTTTCGGCTCTGGTCGGACTAGCACAGATACGCAGTATTTT
.,TRBD1,TRBJ2-5,TRBV5-8,CASSLTRDRGTETQYF,TGTGCCAGCAGCTTAACTCGGGACAGGGGAACCGAGACCCAGTACTTC
many,.,TRBJ1-2,TRBV7-2,CASSLAALTNYGYTF,TGTGCCAGCAGCTTAGCGGCCCTAACTAACTATGGCTACACCTTC
.,.,TRBJ2-7,TRBV6-1,CASTWTFNEQYF,TGTGCCAGCACATGGACATTCAACGAGCAGTACTTC
.,.,TRBJ1-1,TRBV12-3/TRBV12-4,CASSLGDGGTEAFF,TGTGCCAGCAGTTTAGGGGATGGGGGCACTGAAGCTTTCTTT
.,TRBD1,TRBJ2-7,TRBV11-1,CASSTRDRGGYEQYF,TGTGCCAGCAGCACCCGGGACAGGGGTGGCTACGAGCAGTACTTC
few,TRBD1,TRBJ2-6,TRBV6-5,CASSYETGLSSGANVLTF,TGTGCCAGCAGTTACGAGACAGGGCTGAGCTCTGGGGCCAACGTCCTGACTTTC